Listed here are 27 T cell receptor beta chains from one sample, sequenced in a study of Ad26.COV2.S vaccination and SARS-CoV-2 variants (TCRdb year 2021). The library was produced with the immunoSEQ multiplex PCR assay. The immuneACCESS repertoire file appears here via TCRdb, limited to in-frame rearrangements. These files lack a portion of the clones; in checked studies, under half of the deficit traces to unresolved V genes, and the cause of the others is not known. Present in this sample are some 420,000 clones, around nine tenths of which were seen just once. In total, the top ten clones hold about 3.6% of the sample. The sample's treatment or condition label is to be understood as: around 19 received Ad26.COV2.S at low or high dose, single or two shots; roughly five received placebo; per-sample allocation not given. For vaccine and placebo recipients, repertoires were sequenced using samples collected on day 63 after the first injection.

Sequenced here: peripheral blood, sampled in a trial of Ad26.COV2.S vaccine versus placebo. These receptors were taken from a person between 18 and 65 years old who received the Ad26.COV2.S COVID-19 vaccine or a placebo.

The chain carries TRBV7-9 and TRBJ2-2; 9 bases line up with TRBD2. The CDR3 extends over 16 amino acids. Trimming took 6 bases from V and 2 from J; bases not matched to a gene: 7. The germline gives CDR1 SEHNR, CDR2 FQNEAQ (reference sequence). The CDR3 sequence is CASSPTSGRNTGELFF. The CDR3 bases are TGTGCCAGCAGTCCCACTAGCGGGCGTAACACCGGGGAGCTGTTTTTT.

The chain is built from TRBV2 and TRBJ1-2; the D is unclear. The CDR3 consists of 13 residues. Trimming shortened V by 3 bases and J by 2 bases, and 7 bases separated the two germline ends. Germline CDR1 SNHLY, CDR2 FYNNEI. The CDR3 loop reads CASSDWENYGYTF. Here the CDR3 DNA reads TGTGCCAGCAGTGATTGGGAGAACTATGGCTACACCTTC.

V is TRBV10-1 and J is TRBJ2-5; TRBD2 is a possible D gene (6 bases). The CDR3 is 16 amino acids. V gave up 0 bases and J gave up 2 bases, with 13 bases separating them. CDR1 WNHNN and CDR2 SYGVQD come from the germline V gene (reference sequence). The CDR3 loop reads CASSESSPGGQETQYF. The DNA of the CDR3 is TGCGCCAGCAGTGAGTCGAGTCCTGGGGGGCAAGAGACCCAGTACTTC.

J is TRBJ2-5 and V is TRBV4-1; D perhaps matches TRBD1 (6 bases). Looked up from germline, CDR1 is MGHRA and CDR2 is YSYEKL. V dropped 1 base and J dropped 2 bases, with 11 bases sitting between them. The CDR3 loop spans 15 amino acids. The CDR3: CASSQVWTDQETQYF. DNA for the CDR3: TGCGCCAGCAGCCAAGTGTGGACAGATCAAGAGACCCAGTACTTC.

This clone was picked up one time. The chain recombines TRBV12-3 or TRBV12-4 with TRBJ2-1; D call uncertain. With 2 bases removed from V and 4 bases from J, the gap between germline ends came to 3 bases. CDR3 size: 12 residues. This CDR3 is CASSLRYNEQFF. CDR3 coding DNA: TGTGCCAGCAGTTTAAGGTACAATGAGCAGTTCTTC.

The gene calls are TRBV10-3 and TRBJ2-7, with 8 bases fitting TRBD1. Germline V gene lookup returns CDR1 ENHRY and CDR2 SYGVKD. Unmatched junction bases numbered 3, after V lost 5 bases and J lost 3 bases. The CDR3 is made up of 13 amino acids. The CDR3 sequence is CAISRTGIYEQYF. The DNA of the CDR3 is TGTGCCATCAGTCGGACAGGGATCTACGAGCAGTACTTC.

The chain recombines TRBV20-1 with TRBJ2-5; possibly TRBD1 or TRBD2 for D (5 bases each). The V gene's germline CDR1 is DFQATT and CDR2 SNEGSKA (reference sequence). The CDR3 runs to 12 residues. The ends were cut back, 3 bases at V and 4 bases at J, with 9 bases in the middle. The CDR3 coding sequence is TGCAGTGCTAGTTATGGGGGAGAGACCCAGTACTTC. Translated, it gives CSASYGGETQYF.

This sequence joins TRBV7-2 and TRBJ2-5, with D perhaps TRBD2 (6 bases). CDR1 SGHTA and CDR2 FQGNSA come from the germline V gene. The CDR3 spans 13 residues. Deletions cut 5 bases from V and 2 bases from J, with 9 bases between. In DNA form, the CDR3 reads TGTGCCAGCAGCCAGGGACTGCAAGAGACCCAGTACTTC. Translated: CASSQGLQETQYF.

Comment on this clone: Other DNA sequences in this sample translate to the same CDR3. The chain is built from TRBV30 and TRBJ1-5, with D uncertain. Trimming stripped 2 bases from V and 1 base from J, with 6 bases between. This CDR3 contains 13 residues. Germline CDR1 and CDR2: GTSNPN and SVGIG (reference sequence). CDR3 sequence: CAWSSDSNQPQHF. The CDR3 nucleotides are TGTGCCTGGAGTAGCGACAGCAATCAGCCCCAGCATTTT.

This sequence joins TRBV28 and TRBJ1-2; no definite D call. Trimming shortened V by 2 bases and J by 6 bases, and 10 bases separated the two germline ends. CDR1 is MDHEN and CDR2 is SYDVKM in the germline V gene. The CDR3 covers 13 residues. The CDR3 is CASSLLFGNGYTF. The CDR3 DNA follows: TGTGCCAGCAGTTTACTTTTTGGGAATGGCTACACCTTC.

The chain is built from TRBV11-2 and TRBJ1-1; no clear D gene. V gave up 3 bases and J gave up 1 base, with 9 bases separating them. CDR1 is SGHAT, CDR2 FQNNGV, per germline. This CDR3 region has 14 residues. The CDR3 coding sequence is TGTGCCAGCAGCTTGCCCAGCGGGAACACTGAAGCTTTCTTT. This translates into CASSLPSGNTEAFF.

This rearrangement joins TRBV6-5 to TRBJ1-1, with a possible D match to TRBD1 (5 bases). Trimming cost V 6 bases and J 1 base, with 15 bases left between them. The CDR3 consists of 15 residues. Germline values: CDR1 MNHEY, CDR2 SVGAGI. The CDR3 region is CASSTPSGRNTEAFF. DNA for the CDR3: TGTGCCAGCAGCACCCCATCAGGGCGGAACACTGAAGCTTTCTTT.

This clone was observed a handful of times. The genes are TRBV3-1 (or the pseudogene TRBV3-2) and TRBJ2-5, with D unclear. Trimming pared 0 bases from V and 7 bases from J, leaving 9 bases between. The CDR3 length is 13 residues. Germline V gives CDR1 LGHDT, CDR2 YNNKEL (reference sequence). DNA for the CDR3: TGTGCCAGCAGCCAAGACAGCTTGGGGACCCAGTACTTC. Translating gives CASSQDSLGTQYF.

This clone has only one observation. The J gene is TRBJ2-2, the V gene TRBV28, with 10 nucleotides matching TRBD1. Germline V CDR1 and CDR2: MDHEN, SYDVKM. This CDR3 contains 17 residues. Trimming took 6 bases from V and 9 from J; bases not matched to a gene: 16. CDR3 coding DNA: TGTGCCAGCAGGACCGCCCGGGACAGGGGTGTTCGGAGGGAGCTGTTTTTT. It encodes CASRTARDRGVRRELFF.

This chain connects TRBV5-6 to TRBJ2-4, with D hard to call. This CDR3 region has 16 residues. The V gene lost 0 bases and the J gene lost 0 bases, with 10 bases spanning the gap. The V gene's germline CDR1 is SGHDT and CDR2 YYEEEE. CDR3: CASSLGNPLAKNIQYF. The CDR3 DNA is TGTGCCAGCAGCTTGGGCAACCCTTTAGCCAAAAACATTCAGTACTTC.

The rearrangement uses TRBV27 and TRBJ2-7; 7 nucleotides agree with TRBD1. CDR1 and CDR2 (germline): MNHEY, SMNVEV (reference sequence). J lost 9 bases, V lost 5 bases, and 10 bases had no gene match. The CDR3 sequence is 13 residues long. CDR3 residues: CASSRTGPFLQYF. CDR3 nucleotide sequence: TGTGCCAGCAGTCGGACAGGACCCTTCCTGCAGTACTTC.

The chain links TRBV6-5 to TRBJ2-7; 10 positions agree with TRBD1. The J segment lost 2 bases and the V segment lost 6 bases, leaving 7 bases of the junction unmatched. CDR1 and CDR2 (germline): MNHEY, SVGAGI. The CDR3 runs 15 residues. In nucleotides, the CDR3 is TGTGCCAGCAGCCGTGGACAGGGGGTTACCTACGAGCAGTACTTC. Encoded protein: CASSRGQGVTYEQYF.

V gene TRBV9 combines with J gene TRBJ2-1; 8 positions match TRBD1. Germline V gene sequence: CDR1 SGDLS, CDR2 YYNGEE. CDR3 length equals 15 residues. The V and J ends lost 4 bases and 5 bases, in that order; junction bases with no gene match: 8. CDR3 bases: TGTGCCAGCAGCTCGTCCGGGACAGGAGACAATGAGCAGTTCTTC. Translating it yields CASSSSGTGDNEQFF.

This chain uses TRBV27 with TRBJ2-3; TRBD2 agrees at 8 bases. CDR1 MNHEY and CDR2 SMNVEV come from the germline V gene (reference sequence). The V segment lost 5 bases and the J segment 1 base; nucleotides outside the gene matches: 8. CDR3 size: 16 residues. The DNA of the CDR3 is TGTGCCAGCAGTCCTAGAACAGCGGGGGGCACAGATACGCAGTATTTT. This codes for CASSPRTAGGTDTQYF.

V and J are TRBV28 and TRBJ1-5; a weak D match, TRBD1 (5 bases). V lost 4 bases to trimming and J lost 6 bases, with 13 bases between them. The CDR3 length is 14 residues. The germline CDR1 and CDR2 sequences are MDHEN and SYDVKM. The CDR3 DNA follows: TGTGCCAGCAGTTCCAGGGATTGGGGTCAGCCCCAGCATTTT. Its protein is CASSSRDWGQPQHF.

The chain uses TRBV21-1 and TRBJ1-5; TRBD1, the table's D call, lacks a check against the DNA. TRBV21-1 is noted as a pseudogene. CDR3 length equals 18 residues. The CDR3 DNA reads as TGTGCCAGCAGCAAAGTGTGTAGGACAGGGATCCTTAATCAGCCCCAGCATTTT. Protein sequence: CASSKVCRTGILNQPQHF.

The chain employs TRBV2 and TRBJ1-1, with 12 nucleotides matching TRBD1. With 4 bases clipped from V and 5 bases from J, the junction kept 5 bases outside the gene matches. CDR3 length: 15 amino acids. The V gene's germline CDR1 is SNHLY and CDR2 FYNNEI. CDR3 protein: CASSGDRGRGTEAFF. The CDR3 DNA reads as TGTGCCAGCAGTGGGGACAGGGGGCGAGGTACTGAAGCTTTCTTT. The whole variable domain, filled in from reference TRBV2 and TRBJ1-1, reads EPEVTQTPSHQVTQMGQEVILRCVPISNHLYFYWYRQILGQKVEFLVSFYNNEISEKSEIFDDQFSVERPDGSNFTLKIRSTKLEDSAMYFCASSGDRGRGTEAFFGQGTRLTVV.

The chain carries TRBV25-1 and TRBJ2-1; 9 nucleotides align to TRBD1. Germline V lookup: CDR1 MGHDK, CDR2 SYGVNS. The CDR3 is 14 residues long. V lost 2 bases and J lost 6; bases outside the gene matches: 2. Here the CDR3 reads CASSEPGQGNEQFF. CDR3 nucleotide sequence: TGTGCCAGCAGTGAACCGGGACAGGGCAATGAGCAGTTCTTC.

This clone was found a few times. The rearrangement links TRBV6-2 or TRBV6-3 to TRBJ2-2; D unclear. Between the trimmed V and J ends, which lost 0 bases and 0 bases, there was a span of 2 bases. CDR1 is MNHEY, CDR2 SVGEGT, per germline. The CDR3 is 14 residues long. The CDR3 loop is CASSYSPNTGELFF. CDR3 DNA: TGTGCCAGCAGTTACTCCCCGAACACCGGGGAGCTGTTTTTT.

The chain recombines TRBV7-9 with TRBJ1-5; D not resolved. This CDR3 has 13 residues. V shed 3 bases and J shed 4 bases, with 7 bases lying between them. Germline V gene lookup returns CDR1 SEHNR and CDR2 FQNEAQ (reference sequence). The CDR3 region is CASSFERNQPQHF. For the CDR3, the DNA is TGTGCCAGCAGCTTCGAGAGGAATCAGCCCCAGCATTTT. Full variable domain (outside the CDR3, taken from reference TRBV7-9 and TRBJ1-5): DTGVSQNPRHKITKRGQNVTFRCDPISEHNRLYWYRQTLGQGPEFLTYFQNEAQLEKSRLLSDRFSAERPKGSFSTLEIQRTEQGDSAMYLCASSFERNQPQHFGDGTRLSIL.

V usage is TRBV4-1 and J usage is TRBJ2-7, with 10 bases aligning to TRBD1. This CDR3 has 14 amino acids. The ends lost 4 bases at V and 5 bases at J; junction bases unmatched: 5. Per germline, CDR1 MGHRA and CDR2 YSYEKL. The CDR3 sequence: CASSPTGGVNEQYF. The CDR3 coding sequence is TGCGCCAGCAGCCCGACAGGGGGCGTGAACGAGCAGTACTTC.

The chain uses TRBV27 and TRBJ2-5; D may correspond to TRBD1 or TRBD2 (6 bases each). This CDR3 region has 18 residues. Germline values: CDR1 MNHEY, CDR2 SMNVEV (reference sequence). The ends were cut back, 6 bases at V and 2 bases at J, with 25 bases in the middle. CDR3 nucleotides: TGTGCCAGCAGAATGTACGGGGGCGTGGGGTTACCTCAAGAGACCCAGTACTTC. It yields the protein CASRMYGGVGLPQETQYF.